Shown below are 12 T cell receptor beta chains from a single sample sequenced in a study of cytomegalovirus exposure and HLA in healthy donors. The PCR had 60 Vbeta and 13 Jbeta primers. Assay used: immunoSEQ multiplex PCR; TCRdb lists only in-frame clones, some missing. The repertoire consists of 70,000 to 90,000 clones, with around 65% occurring once and the leading ten covering roughly 4.4%. The sample comprised PBMCs. The receptor source for this set is a man between 60 and 70 years old in good health and CMV-seropositive.

This chain connects TRBV6-1 to TRBJ1-1; 9 bases fit TRBD1. With V trimmed by 4 bases and J by 5 bases, 14 bases remained unmatched. Germline CDR1 reads MNHNS; CDR2 reads SASEGT. This CDR3 contains 17 residues. The CDR3 loop is CASSARGDRVAKTEAFF. The CDR3 DNA sequence: TGTGCCAGCAGTGCCAGAGGGGACAGGGTGGCGAAAACTGAAGCTTTCTTT.

This chain connects TRBV5-1 to TRBJ2-3; TRBD2 aligns across 8 bases. Trimming removed 6 bases from V and 6 bases from J; junction bases left unmatched: 3. Germline loops: CDR1 SGHRS, CDR2 YFSETQ. The CDR3 contains 12 residues. The CDR3 sequence is CASTGGLDTQYF. Here the CDR3 DNA reads TGCGCCAGCACGGGAGGGCTGGATACGCAGTATTTT.

This clone turned up a few times. This chain joins TRBV28 and TRBJ2-6; the match to TRBD1 covers 8 bases. Germline assignment: CDR1 MDHEN and CDR2 SYDVKM. The CDR3 totals 20 residues. The J segment lost 4 bases and the V segment lost 3 bases, leaving 17 bases of the junction unmatched. As DNA, the CDR3 is TGTGCCAGCAGTTTCGGAGGCGGACAGGGACTTTCGGACGGGGCCAACGTCCTGACTTTC. As protein: CASSFGGGQGLSDGANVLTF.

CDR3 sequence (DNA): TGTGCCAGCAGCTGGACCAGGCTAGGGGGCACAGATACGCAGTATTTT. This sequence encodes CASSWTRLGGTDTQYF. The chain recombines TRBV5-6 with TRBJ2-3; D perhaps matches TRBD1 (5 bases). Germline lookup yields CDR1 SGHDT and CDR2 YYEEEE. With 3 bases removed from V and 1 base from J, the gap between germline ends came to 15 bases. This CDR3 is 16 amino acids long. The variable domain in full, with the rest retrieved from reference TRBV5-6 and TRBJ2-3, is DAGVTQSPTHLIKTRGQQVTLRCSPKSGHDTVSWYQQALGQGPQFIFQYYEEEERQRGNFPDRFSGHQFPNYSSELNVNALLLGDSALYLCASSWTRLGGTDTQYFGPGTRLTVL.

This clone was counted between two and nine times. The chain combines TRBV28 with TRBJ1-5, with a weak D call TRBD1 (5 bases). The CDR3 is made up of 17 amino acids. V lost 4 bases and J lost 0, with 16 bases in between. Per germline, CDR1 MDHEN and CDR2 SYDVKM. As DNA, the CDR3 is TGTGCCAGCAGTTCCTACCTCGACAGTGATAGCAATCAGCCCCAGCATTTT. It specifies CASSSYLDSDSNQPQHF.

This chain connects TRBV4-2 to TRBJ1-5; TRBD1 agrees at 7 bases. V was clipped by 0 bases and J by 2 bases; unmatched bases: 4. This CDR3 spans 16 amino acids. CDR1 and CDR2 from the germline V gene are LGHNA and YNFKEQ. The CDR3 DNA is TGTGCCAGCAGCCAAGATCTTGGGACAGGCAATCAGCCCCAGCATTTT. Translated, it gives CASSQDLGTGNQPQHF.

This chain links TRBV19 with TRBJ2-7, with D perhaps TRBD1 (6 bases). Trimming removed 5 bases at V and 3 bases at J, with 20 bases between. The CDR3 is 16 residues long. Per germline, CDR1 LNHDA and CDR2 SQIVND (reference sequence). CDR3 protein: CASSRLGQLHVYEQYF. The DNA for the CDR3 is TGTGCCAGTAGTCGCCTTGGACAGTTACATGTCTACGAGCAGTACTTC.

This clone was seen more than once but under ten times. The chain joins TRBV6-1 to TRBJ2-7; unclear D gene. The CDR3 sequence is 15 residues long. The germline CDR1 and CDR2 sequences are MNHNS and SASEGT. V was clipped by 9 bases and J by 4 bases, with 22 bases between them. CDR3 coding DNA: TGTGCCAGTATTTTCAAGCAGAAGGCGGCATACGAGCAGTACTTC. Translated, it gives CASIFKQKAAYEQYF.

The rearrangement joins TRBV19 to TRBJ2-1; tentatively, D is TRBD1 (5 bases). The V gene lost 3 bases and the J gene lost 8 bases, with 11 bases spanning the gap. CDR3 size: 13 residues. Germline CDR1 and CDR2: LNHDA and SQIVND (reference sequence). The CDR3 spells CASSIPQGYEQFF. The CDR3 DNA is TGTGCCAGTAGTATCCCCCAGGGATATGAGCAGTTCTTC.

V and J are TRBV30 and TRBJ1-5, with 8 nucleotides matching TRBD1. The CDR3 has 14 residues. CDR1 GTSNPN and CDR2 SVGIG come from the germline V gene (reference sequence). The V segment lost 5 bases and the J segment 2 bases; nucleotides outside the gene matches: 5. CDR3 nucleotides: TGTGCCTGGGACAGGGGCCGGGGCAATCAGCCCCAGCATTTT. Encoded protein: CAWDRGRGNQPQHF.

J is TRBJ2-7 and V is TRBV2, with 7 bases that match TRBD2. V shed 6 bases, J shed 3 bases, and the junction held 8 bases outside the gene matches. CDR1 is SNHLY, CDR2 FYNNEI, per germline. The CDR3 loop spans 14 amino acids. CDR3 in amino acids: CASRKHGEGYEQYF. For the CDR3, the DNA is TGTGCCAGCAGGAAACACGGGGAGGGCTACGAGCAGTACTTC.

The chain carries TRBV5-4 and TRBJ2-7; 7 positions match TRBD2. Per germline, CDR1 SGHNT and CDR2 YYREEE (reference sequence). V shed 2 bases, J shed 0 bases, and the junction held 5 bases outside the gene matches. The CDR3 runs to 15 residues. CDR3 region: CASSLGQRGSYEQYF. The CDR3 DNA is TGTGCCAGCAGCTTAGGGCAGCGGGGCTCCTACGAGCAGTACTTC.